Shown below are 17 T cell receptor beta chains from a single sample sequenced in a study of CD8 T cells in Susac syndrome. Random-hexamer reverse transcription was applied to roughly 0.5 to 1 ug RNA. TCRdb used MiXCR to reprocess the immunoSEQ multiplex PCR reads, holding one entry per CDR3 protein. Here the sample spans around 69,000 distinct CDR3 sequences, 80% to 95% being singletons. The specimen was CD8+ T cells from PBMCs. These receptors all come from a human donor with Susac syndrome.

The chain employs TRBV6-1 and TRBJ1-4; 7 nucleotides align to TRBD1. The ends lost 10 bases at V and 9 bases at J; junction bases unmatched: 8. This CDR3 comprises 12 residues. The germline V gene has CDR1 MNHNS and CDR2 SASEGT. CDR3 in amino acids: CATRDRQKKLFF. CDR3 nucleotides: TGTGCCACCCGGGACAGACAAAAAAAACTGTTTTTT.

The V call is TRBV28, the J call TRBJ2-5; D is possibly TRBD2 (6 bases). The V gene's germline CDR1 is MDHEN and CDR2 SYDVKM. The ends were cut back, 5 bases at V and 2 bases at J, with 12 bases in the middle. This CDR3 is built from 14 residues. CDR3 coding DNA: TGTGCCAGCAGTCTACCGGGACTTCAAGAGACCCAGTACTTC. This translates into CASSLPGLQETQYF.

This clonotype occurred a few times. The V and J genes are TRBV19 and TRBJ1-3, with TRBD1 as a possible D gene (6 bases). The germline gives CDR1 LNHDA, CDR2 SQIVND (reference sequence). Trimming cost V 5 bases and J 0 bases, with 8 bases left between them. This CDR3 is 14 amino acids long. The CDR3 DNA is TGTGCCAGTAGTCCGGGACACTCTGGAAACACCATATATTTT. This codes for CASSPGHSGNTIYF.

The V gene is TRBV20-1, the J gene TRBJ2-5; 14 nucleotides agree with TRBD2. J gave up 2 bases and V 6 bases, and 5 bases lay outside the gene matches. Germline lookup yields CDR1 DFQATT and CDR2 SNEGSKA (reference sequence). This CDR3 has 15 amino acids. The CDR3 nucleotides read TGCAGTGCCAAGACTAGCGGGGGGGCACAAGAGACCCAGTACTTC. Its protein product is CSAKTSGGAQETQYF.

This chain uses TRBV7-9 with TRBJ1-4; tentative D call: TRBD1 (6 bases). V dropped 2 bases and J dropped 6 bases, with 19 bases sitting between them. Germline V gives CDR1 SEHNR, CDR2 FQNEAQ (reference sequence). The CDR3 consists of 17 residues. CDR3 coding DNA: TGTGCCAGCAGCTTAAGGGGAGTGGGGCGGACAGATGAAAAACTGTTTTTT. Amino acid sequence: CASSLRGVGRTDEKLFF.

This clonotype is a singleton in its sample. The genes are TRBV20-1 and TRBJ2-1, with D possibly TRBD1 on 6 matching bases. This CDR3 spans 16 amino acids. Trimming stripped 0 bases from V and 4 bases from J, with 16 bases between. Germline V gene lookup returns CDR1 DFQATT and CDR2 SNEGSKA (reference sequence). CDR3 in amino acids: CSARDGKQGKYNEQFF. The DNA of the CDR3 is TGCAGTGCTAGAGATGGTAAACAGGGAAAATACAATGAGCAGTTCTTC.

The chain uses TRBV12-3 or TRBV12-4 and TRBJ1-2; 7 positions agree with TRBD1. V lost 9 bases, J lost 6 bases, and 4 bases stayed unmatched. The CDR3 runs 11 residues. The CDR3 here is CASRDRDGYTF. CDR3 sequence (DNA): TGTGCCAGTAGAGACAGGGATGGCTACACCTTC.

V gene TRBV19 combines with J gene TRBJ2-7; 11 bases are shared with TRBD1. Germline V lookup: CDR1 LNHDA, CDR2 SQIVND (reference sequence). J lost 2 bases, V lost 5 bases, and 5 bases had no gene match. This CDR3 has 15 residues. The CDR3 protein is CASSPRTGGTYEQYF. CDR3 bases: TGTGCCAGTAGTCCCAGGACAGGGGGCACCTACGAGCAGTACTTC.

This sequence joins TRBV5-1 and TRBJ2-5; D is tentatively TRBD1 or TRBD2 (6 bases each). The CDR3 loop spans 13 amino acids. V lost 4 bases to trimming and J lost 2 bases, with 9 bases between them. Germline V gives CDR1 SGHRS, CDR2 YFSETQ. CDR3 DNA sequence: TGCGCCAGCAGCAGGGGGGTACAAGAGACCCAGTACTTC. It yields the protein CASSRGVQETQYF.

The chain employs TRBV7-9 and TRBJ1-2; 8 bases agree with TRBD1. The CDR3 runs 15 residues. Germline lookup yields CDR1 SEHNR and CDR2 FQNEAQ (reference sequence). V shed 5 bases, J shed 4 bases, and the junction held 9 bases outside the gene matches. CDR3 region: CASSPPGTGTYGYTF. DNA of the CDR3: TGTGCCAGCAGCCCCCCCGGGACAGGTACCTATGGCTACACCTTC.

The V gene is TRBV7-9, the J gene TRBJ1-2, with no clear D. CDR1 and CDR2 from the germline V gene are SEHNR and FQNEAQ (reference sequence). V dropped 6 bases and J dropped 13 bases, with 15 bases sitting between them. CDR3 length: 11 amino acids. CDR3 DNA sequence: TGTGCCAGCAGGGAGACACTTACCCCCACCTTC. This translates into CASRETLTPTF.

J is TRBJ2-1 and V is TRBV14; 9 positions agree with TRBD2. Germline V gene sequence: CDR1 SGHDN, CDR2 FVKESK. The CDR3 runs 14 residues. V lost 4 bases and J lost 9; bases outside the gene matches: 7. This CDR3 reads CASSLGLAISEQFF. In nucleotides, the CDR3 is TGTGCCAGCAGCCTAGGACTAGCGATTAGTGAGCAGTTCTTC.

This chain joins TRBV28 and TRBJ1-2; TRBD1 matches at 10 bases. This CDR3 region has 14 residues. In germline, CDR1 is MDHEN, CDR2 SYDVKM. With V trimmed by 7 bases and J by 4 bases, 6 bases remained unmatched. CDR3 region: CASTQGQGSYGYTF. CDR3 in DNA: TGTGCCAGCACCCAGGGACAGGGGAGCTATGGCTACACCTTC.

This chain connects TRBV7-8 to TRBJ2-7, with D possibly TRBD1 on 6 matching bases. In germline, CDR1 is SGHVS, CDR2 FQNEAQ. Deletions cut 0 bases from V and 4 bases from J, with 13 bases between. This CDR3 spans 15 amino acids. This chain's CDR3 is CASSLARTGLYEQYF. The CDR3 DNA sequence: TGTGCCAGCAGCTTAGCCCGTACAGGGCTATACGAGCAGTACTTC.

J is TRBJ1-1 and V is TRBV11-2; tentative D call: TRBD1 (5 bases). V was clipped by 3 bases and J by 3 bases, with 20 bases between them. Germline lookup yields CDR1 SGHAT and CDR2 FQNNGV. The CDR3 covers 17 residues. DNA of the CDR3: TGTGCCAGCAGCTTGCTAGCAGGGACGCCAGGCTACACTGAAGCTTTCTTT. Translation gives CASSLLAGTPGYTEAFF.

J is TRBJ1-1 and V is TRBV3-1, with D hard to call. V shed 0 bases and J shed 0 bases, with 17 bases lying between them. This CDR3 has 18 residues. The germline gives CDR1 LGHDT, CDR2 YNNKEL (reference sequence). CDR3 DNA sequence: TGTGCCAGCAGCCAAGATAAGGGCGGAGCGAACCTGAACACTGAAGCTTTCTTT. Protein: CASSQDKGGANLNTEAFF.

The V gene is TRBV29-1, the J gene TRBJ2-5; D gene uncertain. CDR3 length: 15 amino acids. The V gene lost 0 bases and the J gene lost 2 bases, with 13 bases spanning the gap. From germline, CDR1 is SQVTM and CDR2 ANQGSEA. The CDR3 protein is CSVEDTLRSQETQYF. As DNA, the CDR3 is TGCAGCGTTGAAGATACCCTTCGCTCTCAAGAGACCCAGTACTTC.